Listed below are T cell receptor beta chains from one sample, sequenced in a study of beta chain features in type 1 diabetes. The protocol was immunoSEQ multiplex PCR, while the TCRdb copy is restricted to in-frame clones and leaves out a portion. The table includes hundreds of thousands of clones, over 12% detected once. Specimen: naive CD4+ T cells from blood. Receptors were obtained from a man aged 18 to 29 with type 1 diabetes. Each CDR3 is given with its conserved first and last residue. Only some rows state a clone size, as once, few, many or a class for expanded clones.

v_gene	abundance	CDR3aa
TRBV19	NA	CASAEGQSSYNEQFF
TRBV5-1	NA	CASSYDRGNNEQFF
TRBV7-2	NA	CASSQKQDSNQPQHF
TRBV6-5	few	CASSRGNTGELFF
TRBV19	few	CASSSRGTSGTYEQYF
TRBV28	NA	CAIGWRASGANVLTF
TRBV7-9	few	CASSLPGQAETQYF
TRBV5-1	few	CASADRDEQYF
TRBV5-4	NA	CASSFRIAGNYGYTF
TRBV7-2	NA	CASTLGGNGETQYF